This T cell receptor (beta chain) is drawn from a study of identical twins. Germline lookup yields CDR1 SGHRS and CDR2 YFSETQ. This CDR3 contains 14 residues. V dropped 4 bases and J dropped 10 bases, with 20 bases sitting between them. In TCRdb, the 5' RACE reads were re-called with MiXCR into one record per CDR3 protein. Of roughly 1.6 million distinct CDR3 sequences listed, more than 30% were seen once; the top ten hold approximately 0.25%. Worth noting for this clonotype: This may be a read error, as it is one base from a much larger clone.

What was sequenced was cord blood. This sequence originates from a newborn girl in good health. The chain recombines TRBV5-1 with TRBJ1-2; the D gene is possibly TRBD1 (6 bases). CDR3 bases: TGCGCCAGCAGCCCGACAAGGACAGCCGATGACTACACCTTC. It yields the protein CASSPTRTADDYTF.